Below are 30 T cell receptor beta chains sequenced from a single sample in a study of blood T cell repertoires in COVID-19. The assay was immunoSEQ multiplex PCR, and TCRdb's table has in-frame clones only and misses some. The sample includes 430,000 or so clones, more than 70% seen only once; the top ten take approximately 1.3%. The sequencing input was PBMCs or T cells enriched from blood (not recorded which). The source is a young woman who had been exposed to COVID-19.

The genes are TRBV19 and TRBJ1-1; D is unresolved. With 3 bases removed from V and 2 bases from J, the gap between germline ends came to 19 bases. Germline assignment: CDR1 LNHDA and CDR2 SQIVND (reference sequence). CDR3 length: 17 residues. CDR3 loop: CASSIDEREPFNTEAFF. The CDR3, as DNA: TGTGCCAGTAGTATTGATGAGCGGGAACCCTTTAACACTGAAGCTTTCTTT. The whole variable domain, remainder taken from reference TRBV19 and TRBJ1-1, is DGGITQSPKYLFRKEGQNVTLSCEQNLNHDAMYWYRQDPGQGLRLIYYSQIVNDFQKGDIAEGYSVSREKKESFPLTVTSAQKNPTAFYLCASSIDEREPFNTEAFFGQGTRLTVV.

The genes are TRBV23-1 and TRBJ1-1; TRBD1 matches 8 bases. TRBV23-1 is an ORF; its function is uncertain. V dropped 7 bases and J dropped 0; count of bases not matched to a gene: 7. The CDR3 runs to 15 residues. The CDR3 DNA reads TGCGCCAGCATTCTCAGGGGGCTGATGAACACTGAAGCTTTCTTT. This codes for CASILRGLMNTEAFF.

The chain has TRBV19 and TRBJ2-7; 10 nucleotides match TRBD1. The CDR3 covers 15 residues. V shed 1 base, J shed 6 bases, and the junction held 6 bases outside the gene matches. CDR1 and CDR2 (germline): LNHDA, SQIVND (reference sequence). CDR3: CASSIGRTGGFEQYF. The CDR3 nucleotides read TGTGCCAGTAGTATAGGGCGGACAGGGGGTTTCGAGCAGTACTTC.

The chain is built from TRBV18 and TRBJ1-2, with 10 bases identical to TRBD1. V trimming: 3 bases; J trimming: 8 bases; junction bases outside the gene matches: 9. The CDR3 loop spans 15 amino acids. Per germline, CDR1 KGHSH and CDR2 LQKENI. The CDR3 reads CASSPSGTGESGYTF. CDR3 sequence (DNA): TGTGCCAGCTCACCCTCTGGGACAGGGGAAAGCGGCTACACCTTC.

CDR3 loop: CASGTGGNEKLFF. The DNA for the CDR3 is TGTGCCTCTGGGACTGGGGGGAATGAAAAACTGTTTTTT. The chain uses TRBV9 and TRBJ1-4; tentatively, D is TRBD1 (5 bases). Germline V CDR1 and CDR2: SGDLS, YYNGEE. The CDR3 consists of 13 residues. V lost 10 bases and J 5 bases, leaving 15 bases between the germline ends.

The chain is built from TRBV27 and TRBJ1-1; D might be TRBD1 (5 bases). The V end was cut by 2 bases, the J end by 7 bases, with 14 bases between. Germline CDR1 reads MNHEY; CDR2 reads SMNVEV (reference sequence). The CDR3 extends over 14 amino acids. The CDR3, as DNA: TGTGCCAGCAGTTTAAAGGGGCTCACCATTGAAGCTTTCTTT. Translating gives CASSLKGLTIEAFF.

The V call is TRBV28, the J call TRBJ2-1, with D hard to call. V gave up 3 bases and J gave up 7 bases, with 16 bases separating them. CDR3 length equals 15 residues. Germline assignment: CDR1 MDHEN and CDR2 SYDVKM. CDR3 bases: TGTGCCAGCAGTTTGTATCGGGTCCTGTGGAATGAGCAGTTCTTC. Translated, it gives CASSLYRVLWNEQFF.

This chain links TRBV2 with TRBJ2-7; 7 positions agree with TRBD1. There are 15 residues in the CDR3. Trimming at V came to 7 bases and at J to 0 bases, leaving 9 bases not matched to a gene. The germline gives CDR1 SNHLY, CDR2 FYNNEI. CDR3 sequence reads: CASNPDRVNSYEQYF. As DNA, the CDR3 is TGTGCCAGCAACCCTGACAGGGTTAACTCCTACGAGCAGTACTTC. Variable domain in full (rest from reference TRBV2 and TRBJ2-7): EPEVTQTPSHQVTQMGQEVILRCVPISNHLYFYWYRQILGQKVEFLVSFYNNEISEKSEIFDDQFSVERPDGSNFTLKIRSTKLEDSAMYFCASNPDRVNSYEQYFGPGTRLTVT.

The chain employs TRBV7-9 and TRBJ1-3; 8 bases map to TRBD1. With V trimmed by 5 bases and J by 2 bases, 14 bases remained unmatched. This CDR3 region has 18 residues. Germline V gene sequence: CDR1 SEHNR, CDR2 FQNEAQ (reference sequence). DNA for the CDR3: TGTGCCAGCAGCGCGAGACAGGGGATCCCTCAGACTGGAAACACCATATATTTT. Encoded protein: CASSARQGIPQTGNTIYF.

The V call is TRBV9, the J call TRBJ1-3, with TRBD1 identical over 7 bases. The CDR3 extends over 17 amino acids. V shed 2 bases, J shed 0 bases, and the junction held 8 bases outside the gene matches. CDR1 and CDR2 (germline): SGDLS, YYNGEE. The CDR3, as DNA: TGTGCCAGCAGCGTGGGACAGAACCTCCACTCTGGAAACACCATATATTTT. It is translated as CASSVGQNLHSGNTIYF.

The chain carries TRBV11-2 and TRBJ2-3, with D perhaps TRBD2 (5 bases). Germline loops: CDR1 SGHAT, CDR2 FQNNGV. The V and J ends lost 1 base and 4 bases respectively, with 12 bases between them. The CDR3 covers 15 residues. The DNA for the CDR3 is TGTGCCAGCAGCTTAGCGGGGTTATTCGCAGATACGCAGTATTTT. It encodes CASSLAGLFADTQYF.

This clone turned up a few times. The gene calls are TRBV3-1 (or the pseudogene TRBV3-2) and TRBJ1-4; 8 bases align to TRBD1. Germline V gene lookup returns CDR1 LGHDT and CDR2 YNNKEL (reference sequence). The CDR3 is 14 residues long. Trimming at V came to 6 bases and at J to 10 bases, leaving 10 bases not matched to a gene. The CDR3 coding sequence is TGTGCCAGCAGTCTGAAGACAGGGGAGGGAAAACTGTTTTTT. As protein: CASSLKTGEGKLFF.

V usage is TRBV9 and J usage is TRBJ2-1, with D perhaps TRBD1 (6 bases). V was trimmed by 1 base and J by 7 bases, leaving 15 bases between them. The CDR3 consists of 15 residues. Germline values: CDR1 SGDLS, CDR2 YYNGEE. CDR3 in DNA: TGTGCCAGCAGCGTAACCTCGGGACAACGTAATGAGCAGTTCTTC. Its translation is CASSVTSGQRNEQFF.

The chain links TRBV5-4 to TRBJ1-6, with D unresolved. CDR1 and CDR2 from the germline V gene are SGHNT and YYREEE (reference sequence). V lost 0 bases and J lost 8, with 9 bases in between. The CDR3 is made up of 14 amino acids. Here the CDR3 reads CASSLDPRDSPLHF. The CDR3 nucleotides read TGTGCCAGCAGCTTGGACCCTCGGGATTCACCCCTCCACTTT.

The chain carries TRBV6-2 or TRBV6-3 and TRBJ2-1; D uncertain. Trimming stripped 4 bases from V and 0 bases from J, with 16 bases between. CDR3 length: 17 amino acids. Germline V gene sequence: CDR1 MNHEY, CDR2 SVGEGT. The CDR3 region is CASSFHDSLSSYNEQFF. CDR3 in DNA: TGTGCCAGCAGTTTCCACGATAGTTTGAGCTCCTACAATGAGCAGTTCTTC.

This chain links TRBV4-1 with TRBJ2-2; 10 bases agree with TRBD2. Germline values: CDR1 MGHRA, CDR2 YSYEKL. The CDR3 runs 16 residues. J was trimmed by 6 bases and V by 6 bases; bases with no gene match: 10. CDR3 residues: CASRPIWTSGPGELFF. The CDR3 region has the DNA TGCGCCAGCAGACCGATCTGGACTAGCGGTCCCGGGGAGCTGTTTTTT.

This sequence joins TRBV19 and TRBJ1-2; D gene uncertain. The germline V and J ends were trimmed by 5 bases and 2 bases, with 9 bases remaining between them. In germline, CDR1 is LNHDA, CDR2 SQIVND (reference sequence). The CDR3 spans 13 residues. The DNA of the CDR3 is TGTGCCAGTAGTTTGGTCAGGAACTATGGCTACACCTTC. This translates into CASSLVRNYGYTF.

V gene TRBV15 combines with J gene TRBJ1-4; a weak D match, TRBD1 (5 bases). CDR3 length: 17 residues. The ends were cut back, 0 bases at V and 2 bases at J, with 13 bases in the middle. CDR1 and CDR2 from the germline V gene are LNHNV and YYDKDF (reference sequence). As DNA, the CDR3 is TGTGCCACCAGCAGAGATCAAACAGGCGGCACTAATGAAAAACTGTTTTTT. This translates into CATSRDQTGGTNEKLFF.

The chain is built from TRBV7-2 and TRBJ2-5, with D perhaps TRBD2 (6 bases). The germline V gene encodes CDR1 SGHTA and CDR2 FQGNSA. V lost 1 base and J lost 5, with 20 bases in between. The CDR3 runs 17 residues. The CDR3 nucleotides are TGTGCCAGCAGCTTAGGAGGAGGCGGGGCCGTTAGGGAGACCCAGTACTTC. Residues: CASSLGGGGAVRETQYF.

Turning to this clone: A read error may account for a junction end that differs from germline. This chain links TRBV2 with TRBJ1-5; D is unresolved. CDR3 size: 12 residues. Germline CDR1 SNHLY, CDR2 FYNNEI. CDR3 bases: TGTGCCAGCAGGGGCTACAAACTCTACCCGGTTTTT. Translation gives CASRGYKLYPVF.

The chain recombines TRBV10-3 with TRBJ2-1; 13 bases fit TRBD2. CDR3 length equals 13 residues. With 10 bases clipped from V and 12 bases from J, the junction kept 9 bases outside the gene matches. CDR1 and CDR2 from the germline V gene are ENHRY and SYGVKD. CDR3 sequence reads: CASTSGRAAGQFF. The CDR3 DNA reads as TGTGCCAGTACTAGCGGGAGGGCGGCTGGGCAGTTCTTC.

The chain has TRBV7-2 and TRBJ2-1; possible D gene TRBD2, 5 bases. CDR1 and CDR2 (germline): SGHTA, FQGNSA. There are 15 residues in the CDR3. Deletions cut 6 bases from V and 3 bases from J, with 15 bases between. As DNA, the CDR3 is TGTGCCAGCAGAACTTGGTCGGGGTACTACAATGAGCAGTTCTTC. Protein sequence: CASRTWSGYYNEQFF.

For the CDR3, the DNA is TGTGCCAGCAGTGCCAGACCTCCGGTAGCCTATGGCTACACCTTC. As protein: CASSARPPVAYGYTF. The chain recombines TRBV2 with TRBJ1-2; D not resolved. Germline loops: CDR1 SNHLY, CDR2 FYNNEI. Trimming left V 4 bases short and J 4 bases short, with 16 bases between. The CDR3 is made up of 15 amino acids.

With respect to this clone: A read error may produce the germline difference seen at one junction end. J is TRBJ1-2 and V is TRBV18; D is undetermined. CDR3 length: 8 amino acids. Per the germline V gene, CDR1 is KGHSH and CDR2 is LQKENI. The CDR3 sequence: CASSPGSF. In DNA, the CDR3 is TGTGCCAGCTCACCTGGGAGCTTC.

This chain links TRBV10-1 with TRBJ2-3; D may be TRBD2 (5 bases). This CDR3 region has 18 residues. The germline V gene encodes CDR1 WNHNN and CDR2 SYGVQD (reference sequence). Trimming cost V 0 bases and J 1 base, with 17 bases left between them. The chain's CDR3 is CASSESTGVRAGTDTQYF. The CDR3 DNA is TGCGCCAGCAGTGAGTCGACGGGTGTGCGGGCGGGCACAGATACGCAGTATTTT.

The chain couples TRBV10-3 to TRBJ2-3, with 10 bases lining up with TRBD2. V lost 6 bases and J lost 5; bases outside the gene matches: 11. The CDR3 runs 16 residues. CDR1 and CDR2 (germline): ENHRY, SYGVKD. In DNA, the CDR3 is TGTGCCATCAGGCGGGGAGCGGGGGGGTCGAAAGATACGCAGTATTTT. Its translation is CAIRRGAGGSKDTQYF.

The chain links TRBV6-5 to TRBJ2-1, with D unresolved. Germline CDR1 is MNHEY and CDR2 is SVGAGI. The germline V and J ends were trimmed by 6 bases and 4 bases, with 7 bases remaining between them. The CDR3 has 12 residues. CDR3 sequence (DNA): TGTGCCAGCAGGGCGAGGTACAATGAGCAGTTCTTC. Translation gives CASRARYNEQFF.

The chain carries TRBV18 and TRBJ1-1, with TRBD1 identical over 7 bases. Germline V CDR1 and CDR2: KGHSH, LQKENI. The CDR3 contains 15 residues. The trim removed 5 bases at V and 0 bases at J, leaving 6 bases unmatched. The CDR3 bases are TGTGCCAGCTCAAGGGACAGCTTCATGAACACTGAAGCTTTCTTT. Translating it yields CASSRDSFMNTEAFF.

This chain joins TRBV19 and TRBJ2-7, with TRBD2 as a possible D gene (6 bases). The V gene lost 5 bases and the J gene lost 3 bases, with 14 bases spanning the gap. Germline V gene data show CDR1 as LNHDA and CDR2 as SQIVND (reference sequence). The CDR3 runs to 14 residues. The CDR3 sequence is CASSPRGSGYEQYF. In nucleotides, the CDR3 is TGTGCCAGTAGTCCTCGGGGTAGCGGCTACGAGCAGTACTTC.

The chain has TRBV27 and TRBJ2-7; 7 bases fit TRBD1. V trimming: 6 bases; J trimming: 0 bases; junction bases outside the gene matches: 5. The CDR3 has 14 residues. Germline CDR1 and CDR2: MNHEY and SMNVEV (reference sequence). As DNA, the CDR3 is TGTGCCAGCAGGCTGGGACAGCGCTCCTACGAGCAGTACTTC. Translated, it gives CASRLGQRSYEQYF.